The 8 T cell receptor beta chains presented below share a single source sample, sequenced in a study of CD8 T cells in Susac syndrome. The RNA, roughly 0.45 to 1 ug, was put through reverse transcription using random hexamers. Using its own MiXCR run on the immunoSEQ multiplex PCR reads, TCRdb lists one record per CDR3 protein. This sample has 300,000 to 350,000 distinct CDR3 sequences, with just over 90% found just once. Source material: CD4+ T cells from PBMCs. All receptors derive from a human donor with multiple sclerosis.

The V call is TRBV6-1, the J call TRBJ1-2; 9 bases agree with TRBD1. This CDR3 spans 14 amino acids. With V trimmed by 7 bases and J by 4 bases, 7 bases remained unmatched. The V gene's germline CDR1 is MNHNS and CDR2 SASEGT. This CDR3 reads CASTEGQGGYGYTF. CDR3 nucleotides: TGTGCCAGCACCGAGGGACAGGGAGGCTATGGCTACACCTTC.

In DNA, the CDR3 is TGTGCCAGCAGCCGAGACAGGGGATTCAGGTATAGCAATCAGCCCCAGCATTTT. It encodes CASSRDRGFRYSNQPQHF. The rearrangement links TRBV12-3 or TRBV12-4 to TRBJ1-5; 8 nucleotides align to TRBD1. The CDR3 totals 18 residues. The trim removed 6 bases at V and 0 bases at J, leaving 13 bases unmatched.

The J gene is TRBJ2-7, the V gene TRBV2; 9 bases are a match to TRBD2. CDR1 and CDR2 from the germline V gene are SNHLY and FYNNEI. Unmatched junction bases numbered 9, after V lost 6 bases and J lost 3 bases. The CDR3 runs to 15 residues. CDR3 sequence: CASRPGLAGVYEQYF. For the CDR3, the DNA is TGTGCCAGCAGGCCCGGTTTAGCGGGGGTCTACGAGCAGTACTTC.

This clonotype is a singleton in its sample. The rearrangement joins TRBV2 to TRBJ2-6, with 9 bases matching TRBD1. J lost 2 bases, V lost 6 bases, and 11 bases had no gene match. The CDR3 contains 18 residues. CDR1 and CDR2 from the germline V gene are SNHLY and FYNNEI. CDR3 DNA sequence: TGTGCCAGCAGACCCGGGGGACAGGGTTTTGCTGGGGCCAACGTCCTGACTTTC. Amino acids: CASRPGGQGFAGANVLTF.

The rearrangement uses TRBV18 and TRBJ2-5; tentative D call: TRBD1 (5 bases). CDR3 size: 16 residues. Germline loops: CDR1 KGHSH, CDR2 LQKENI. Trimming cost V 1 base and J 5 bases, with 17 bases left between them. Here the CDR3 reads CASSPRIFRDPETQYF. CDR3 in DNA: TGTGCCAGCTCACCACGAATCTTCAGGGATCCGGAGACCCAGTACTTC.

This chain joins TRBV10-3 and TRBJ1-6; D remains ambiguous. Trimming took off 4 bases at V and 9 bases at J, with 10 bases between the two ends. The CDR3 runs to 13 residues. Germline CDR1 is ENHRY and CDR2 is SYGVKD. CDR3 DNA sequence: TGTGCCATCAGTGCCAATATCATTTCACCCCTCCACTTT. Translated: CAISANIISPLHF.

V is TRBV7-8 and J is TRBJ2-3; 7 bases are shared with TRBD2. This CDR3 region has 16 residues. Germline CDR1 is SGHVS and CDR2 is FQNEAQ. J lost 2 bases, V lost 10 bases, and 15 bases had no gene match. CDR3 sequence: CANQQLQRDYTDTQYF. Here the CDR3 DNA reads TGTGCCAACCAGCAGCTCCAGCGGGACTACACAGATACGCAGTATTTT. The full variable domain, rest sourced from reference TRBV7-8 and TRBJ2-3, is GAGVSQSPRYKVAKRGQDVALRCDPISGHVSLFWYQQALGQGPEFLTYFQNEAQLDKSGLPSDRFFAERPEGSVSTLKIQRTQQEDSAVYLCANQQLQRDYTDTQYFGPGTRLTVL.

V usage is TRBV7-2 and J usage is TRBJ2-4; unclear D gene. V was shortened by 1 base and J by 0 bases, with 10 bases between the two germline ends. The germline V gene has CDR1 SGHTA and CDR2 FQGNSA. The CDR3 extends over 16 amino acids. This CDR3 reads CASSLGITLAKNIQYF. CDR3 DNA: TGTGCCAGCAGCTTAGGGATAACTCTAGCCAAAAACATTCAGTACTTC.